The 19 T cell receptor beta chains below were found in one sample sequenced in a study of blood T cell repertoires in COVID-19. TCRdb keeps only in-frame clones here, not all; method: immunoSEQ multiplex PCR. Here the sample spans about 250,000 clones, around four fifths being singletons. The material sequenced was peripheral blood. The source of these receptors is a woman aged 60-70 years with active or convalescent COVID-19.

The rearrangement joins TRBV5-1 to TRBJ2-5; D possibly corresponds to TRBD1 (6 bases). CDR3 size: 15 residues. Germline V CDR1 and CDR2: SGHRS, YFSETQ. V was cut by 3 bases and J by 5 bases, with 17 bases left in between. CDR3 coding DNA: TGCGCCAGCAGCTCGAGGGACATAGCTCGGGAGACCCAGTACTTC. Its protein product is CASSSRDIARETQYF.

The V gene is TRBV23-1, the J gene TRBJ1-5; 8 positions match TRBD1. TRBV23-1 counts as an open reading frame of uncertain function. V lost 10 bases, J lost 0 bases, and 14 bases stayed unmatched. The CDR3 runs to 17 residues. The CDR3 DNA reads as TGCGCCATCAGAGGGGACCGGGACAGGATTAGCAATCAGCCCCAGCATTTT. It codes for CAIRGDRDRISNQPQHF.

J is TRBJ1-1 and V is TRBV19, with a possible D match to TRBD1 (6 bases). From germline, CDR1 is LNHDA and CDR2 SQIVND (reference sequence). Trimming left V 3 bases short and J 6 bases short, with 14 bases between. There are 14 residues in the CDR3. The CDR3 DNA sequence: TGTGCCAGTAGTATTTTCGACAGGCGCGCTGAAGCTTTCTTT. Translation: CASSIFDRRAEAFF.

The genes are TRBV28 and TRBJ2-5, with 10 bases matching TRBD1. Germline V gene sequence: CDR1 MDHEN, CDR2 SYDVKM. The length of the CDR3 is 18 residues. V trimming: 3 bases; J trimming: 5 bases; junction bases outside the gene matches: 15. The CDR3 spells CASSLPLNRGQGRETQYF. DNA of the CDR3: TGTGCCAGCAGTTTGCCCCTGAATCGGGGACAGGGGAGGGAGACCCAGTACTTC.

The chain is built from TRBV6-5 and TRBJ2-5; 10 bases agree with TRBD2. The CDR3 covers 16 residues. J gave up 1 base and V 2 bases, and 4 bases lay outside the gene matches. CDR1 MNHEY and CDR2 SVGAGI come from the germline V gene. CDR3 DNA: TGTGCCAGCAGTTACGGACTAGCGGAACCCCAAGAGACCCAGTACTTC. It yields the protein CASSYGLAEPQETQYF.

The V gene is TRBV13, the J gene TRBJ1-2; D possibly corresponds to TRBD1 (5 bases). V gave up 5 bases and J gave up 2 bases, with 9 bases separating them. The CDR3 runs 13 residues. Germline CDR1 and CDR2: PRHDT and FYEKMQ (reference sequence). Written as DNA, the CDR3 is TGTGCCAGCAGCCGACAGAGAAACTATGGCTACACCTTC. Its protein product is CASSRQRNYGYTF.

This clone showed up just a few times. The chain carries TRBV6-1 and TRBJ1-5, with TRBD1 matching over 8 bases. V lost 3 bases and J lost 0; bases outside the gene matches: 7. This CDR3 region has 17 residues. CDR1 MNHNS and CDR2 SASEGT come from the germline V gene. CDR3 loop: CASSDPTGVLSNQPQHF. The CDR3 region has the DNA TGTGCCAGCAGTGATCCGACAGGGGTCCTTAGCAATCAGCCCCAGCATTTT.

This clone was detected only once. J is TRBJ1-2 and V is TRBV24-1; the match to TRBD1 covers 10 bases. Unmatched junction bases numbered 6, after V lost 5 bases and J lost 7 bases. Per the germline V gene, CDR1 is KGHDR and CDR2 is SFDVKD. The CDR3 is made up of 14 amino acids. CDR3 sequence reads: CATSVTGGLGGYTF. CDR3 in DNA: TGTGCCACCAGTGTGACAGGGGGCTTGGGTGGCTACACCTTC.

The CDR3 spells CSVVRSLAGGGETQYF. The CDR3 nucleotides read TGCAGCGTTGTACGGTCGCTAGCGGGAGGTGGGGAGACCCAGTACTTC. The rearrangement uses TRBV29-1 and TRBJ2-5; 11 positions agree with TRBD2. Trimming at V came to 4 bases and at J to 5 bases, leaving 12 bases not matched to a gene. The CDR3 is 16 residues long. CDR1 is SQVTM, CDR2 ANQGSEA, per germline.

This chain connects TRBV5-1 to TRBJ2-5; 7 bases line up with TRBD2. Germline trimming cut 4 bases from V and 4 bases from J; bases unmatched to any gene: 10. Germline lookup yields CDR1 SGHRS and CDR2 YFSETQ. The CDR3 is 15 residues long. The CDR3 DNA is TGCGCCAGCAGCCCTGGACTGGGCGGGGGAGAGACCCAGTACTTC. Its protein is CASSPGLGGGETQYF.

This clone has a single count. V and J are TRBV30 and TRBJ1-2; no reliable D call. Germline CDR1 and CDR2: GTSNPN and SVGIG (reference sequence). The CDR3 is 13 amino acids. Trimming took off 3 bases at V and 3 bases at J, with 11 bases between the two ends. CDR3 region: CAWSGVTHYGYTF. The CDR3, as DNA: TGTGCCTGGAGCGGTGTAACCCACTATGGCTACACCTTC.

The chain employs TRBV19 and TRBJ2-5, with D possibly being TRBD2 (5 bases). This CDR3 region has 16 residues. Trimming pared 5 bases from V and 1 base from J, leaving 17 bases between. Germline loops: CDR1 LNHDA, CDR2 SQIVND (reference sequence). The CDR3 sequence: CASSPSGLVFQETQYF. The DNA of the CDR3 is TGTGCCAGTAGTCCCTCAGGACTTGTTTTCCAAGAGACCCAGTACTTC.

This chain uses TRBV27 with TRBJ2-1, with TRBD1 as a possible D gene (7 bases). Germline CDR1 is MNHEY and CDR2 is SMNVEV (reference sequence). The CDR3 is 15 amino acids. V lost 7 bases to trimming and J lost 7 bases, with 20 bases between them. CDR3 amino acids: CASTNPGGPSNEQFF. In DNA, the CDR3 is TGTGCCAGCACTAATCCAGGGGGGCCATCTAATGAGCAGTTCTTC.

The chain is built from TRBV7-9 and TRBJ1-2, with a tentative D call TRBD1 (5 bases). Germline V gives CDR1 SEHNR, CDR2 FQNEAQ (reference sequence). CDR3 length: 13 amino acids. V lost 1 base and J 5 bases, leaving 8 bases between the germline ends. CDR3 sequence reads: CASSLGTGYGYTF. The DNA for the CDR3 is TGTGCCAGCAGCTTAGGAACAGGTTATGGCTACACCTTC.

The V and J genes are TRBV18 and TRBJ2-1, with D possibly being TRBD1 (5 bases). The CDR3 extends over 18 amino acids. V lost 8 bases and J lost 6, with 29 bases in between. CDR1 KGHSH and CDR2 LQKENI come from the germline V gene. CDR3 in amino acids: CASPKVPTTGLTGNEQFF. The CDR3 DNA follows: TGTGCCAGCCCCAAGGTCCCTACCACAGGCCTTACCGGCAATGAGCAGTTCTTC.

The chain recombines TRBV7-9 with TRBJ2-1, with a weak D call TRBD1 (6 bases). Germline V CDR1 and CDR2: SEHNR, FQNEAQ (reference sequence). V lost 8 bases, J lost 14 bases, and 16 bases lay in between. CDR3 length: 11 amino acids. The chain's CDR3 is CASGMDRRKFF. In DNA, the CDR3 is TGTGCCAGCGGGATGGACAGAAGAAAGTTCTTC.

V and J are TRBV5-1 and TRBJ2-2, with TRBD2 identical over 10 bases. J gave up 5 bases and V 2 bases, and 3 bases lay outside the gene matches. Per the germline V gene, CDR1 is SGHRS and CDR2 is YFSETQ. This CDR3 is built from 15 residues. The CDR3 DNA sequence: TGCGCCAGCAGCTTAGAACTAGCGGGGACCGGGGAGCTGTTTTTT. Amino acid sequence: CASSLELAGTGELFF.

The table lists this clone with a count of one. The V gene is TRBV11-3, the J gene TRBJ2-2, with D perhaps TRBD2 (6 bases). Germline values: CDR1 SGHNT, CDR2 YENEEA. Between the trimmed V and J ends, which lost 5 bases and 8 bases, there was a span of 21 bases. The CDR3 is made up of 16 amino acids. For the CDR3, the DNA is TGTGCCAGCAGCCCGGGGAGCGGAGGGATCAGTGGGGAGCTGTTTTTT. Amino acid sequence: CASSPGSGGISGELFF.

The chain couples TRBV11-3 to TRBJ2-2; 9 bases align to TRBD1. Trimming removed 0 bases from V and 13 bases from J; junction bases left unmatched: 3. Germline CDR1 is SGHNT and CDR2 is YENEEA. The CDR3 runs to 13 residues. The CDR3 nucleotides are TGTGCCAGCAGCTTAGAGGACAGGGGTCGGCTGTTTTTT. Translating it yields CASSLEDRGRLFF.